Shown below are 27 T cell receptor beta chains from a single sample sequenced in a study of CD8+CD57+ T cells in acquired aplastic anemia. TCR beta VDJ combinations and CDR3 sequences were profiled from genomic DNA. Each CDR3 protein is one row after TCRdb ran MiXCR on the reads. The table lists about 210,000 distinct CDR3 sequences, 34% of them singletons. Sequencing was carried out using sorted CD4+, CD8+, or CD8+CD57+ T cells (not recorded which) from PBMCs. These receptors all stem from a human donor in good health, serving as a control.

For the CDR3, the DNA is TGTGCCAGCAGTTACCGACTACCTAGCACAGATACGCAGTATTTT. Residues: CASSYRLPSTDTQYF. The gene calls are TRBV6-5 and TRBJ2-3; possibly TRBD2 for D (5 bases). Germline CDR1 MNHEY, CDR2 SVGAGI. CDR3 length: 15 amino acids. With 2 bases removed from V and 0 bases from J, the gap between germline ends came to 9 bases.

This clonotype was observed many times. The CDR3 DNA reads as TGTGCCAGCAGCTGGACAGGGAGCTCCTACGAGCAGTACTTC. Translated, it gives CASSWTGSSYEQYF. The J gene is TRBJ2-7, the V gene TRBV7-2; 8 bases map to TRBD1. Losses at the gene ends were 4 bases for V and 0 bases for J; bases not matched to a gene: 2. CDR1 is SGHTA and CDR2 is FQGNSA in the germline V gene. The CDR3 covers 14 residues.

This clonotype occurred many times. The rearrangement uses TRBV5-1 and TRBJ1-1, with D perhaps TRBD1 (5 bases). The CDR3 spans 11 residues. V lost 0 bases, J lost 11 bases, and 8 bases lay in between. CDR1 and CDR2 (germline): SGHRS, YFSETQ. The DNA for the CDR3 is TGCGCCAGCAGCTTGGCAGGGACGGCTTTCTTT. As protein: CASSLAGTAFF.

This chain links TRBV10-3 with TRBJ2-1; no firm D call. Trimming took off 1 base at V and 6 bases at J, with 4 bases between the two ends. Germline lookup yields CDR1 ENHRY and CDR2 SYGVKD. The CDR3 spans 12 residues. The CDR3 DNA reads as TGTGCCATCAGTGAGTGGAGCAATGAGCAGTTCTTC. Amino acids: CAISEWSNEQFF.

This clonotype has only a few counts. The chain carries TRBV27 and TRBJ1-4; D is undetermined. The V gene's germline CDR1 is MNHEY and CDR2 SMNVEV (reference sequence). V lost 6 bases to trimming and J lost 4 bases, with 6 bases between them. This CDR3 is built from 12 residues. CDR3 sequence reads: CASSPINEKLFF. CDR3 sequence (DNA): TGTGCCAGCAGCCCAATTAATGAAAAACTGTTTTTT. The complete variable domain, with remaining parts taken from reference TRBV27 and TRBJ1-4, reads EAQVTQNPRYLITVTGKKLTVTCSQNMNHEYMSWYRQDPGLGLRQIYYSMNVEVTDKGDVPEGYKVSRKEKRNFPLILESPSPNQTSLYFCASSPINEKLFFGSGTQLSVL.

The V and J genes are TRBV12-3 or TRBV12-4 and TRBJ2-6; no definite D call. The CDR3 consists of 18 residues. Trimming removed 5 bases at V and 2 bases at J, with 19 bases between. The CDR3 protein is CASSPIFGSGPGANVLTF. The CDR3, as DNA: TGTGCCAGCAGTCCAATTTTTGGCTCAGGCCCTGGGGCCAACGTCCTGACTTTC.

A word on this clonotype: Just one base apart from a much larger clone, this may be a read error. V usage is TRBV7-3 and J usage is TRBJ1-1, with D possibly being TRBD1 (6 bases). Germline V gene sequence: CDR1 SGHTA, CDR2 FQGTGA. The germline V and J ends were trimmed by 4 bases and 4 bases, with 16 bases remaining between them. This CDR3 comprises 15 residues. The CDR3 sequence is CASSSTGTPSTEAFF. The CDR3 DNA sequence: TGTGCCAGCAGCTCGACGGGGACACCGAGCACTGAAGCTTTCTTT.

There are many counts of this clonotype. J is TRBJ1-1 and V is TRBV7-9, with D maybe TRBD1 (5 bases). The V end lost 1 base, the J end lost 6 bases, and 12 bases lay between the germline ends. The CDR3 covers 14 residues. Germline values: CDR1 SEHNR, CDR2 FQNEAQ (reference sequence). The CDR3 here is CASSLGPGGAEAFF. In DNA, the CDR3 is TGTGCCAGCAGCTTAGGTCCGGGAGGGGCTGAAGCTTTCTTT. Based on the CDR3 plus reference TRBV7-9 and TRBJ1-1, the full variable domain is DTGVSQNPRHKITKRGQNVTFRCDPISEHNRLYWYRQTLGQGPEFLTYFQNEAQLEKSRLLSDRFSAERPKGSFSTLEIQRTEQGDSAMYLCASSLGPGGAEAFFGQGTRLTVV.

This clonotype was recorded many times. The CDR3 loop reads CASSVEGAGYEQYF. The CDR3 DNA reads as TGTGCCAGCAGCGTAGAAGGGGCCGGCTACGAGCAGTACTTC. This rearrangement joins TRBV9 to TRBJ2-7; D may be TRBD1 (5 bases). Germline assignment: CDR1 SGDLS and CDR2 YYNGEE. Trimming took 0 bases from V and 3 from J, leaving 10 bases between them. CDR3 size: 14 residues.

This clonotype was found many times. This sequence joins TRBV7-2 and TRBJ1-2, with D possibly TRBD1 on 6 matching bases. CDR3 length equals 13 residues. Between the trimmed V and J ends, which lost 6 bases and 3 bases, there was a span of 11 bases. Germline CDR1 reads SGHTA; CDR2 reads FQGNSA. CDR3 in amino acids: CASRHRADYGYTF. In DNA form, the CDR3 reads TGTGCCAGCAGGCACAGGGCGGACTATGGCTACACCTTC.

In the case of this clonotype: This may arise from a read error, as a much more abundant clone is one base away. The chain recombines TRBV4-2 with TRBJ2-4; D gene ambiguous. CDR1 and CDR2 from the germline V gene are LGHNA and YNFKEQ. V lost 4 bases and J lost 3, with 16 bases in between. This CDR3 comprises 16 residues. For the CDR3, the DNA is TGTGCCAGCAGCCTACCATCGACTGGCGGCAAAAACATTCAGTACTTC. This sequence encodes CASSLPSTGGKNIQYF.

V and J are TRBV10-3 and TRBJ2-3; D is unresolved. Deletions cut 4 bases from V and 6 bases from J, with 11 bases between. The CDR3 has 13 residues. Germline CDR1 is ENHRY and CDR2 is SYGVKD. CDR3 DNA sequence: TGTGCCATCAGTGGGTATTGGGCGGATACGCAGTATTTT. Its translation is CAISGYWADTQYF.

A few counts support this clonotype. V gene TRBV5-1 combines with J gene TRBJ2-1; perhaps TRBD2 as D (6 bases). Germline CDR1 reads SGHRS; CDR2 reads YFSETQ. CDR3 size: 14 residues. The V end lost 4 bases, the J end lost 3 bases, and 11 bases lay between the germline ends. The CDR3 nucleotides are TGCGCCAGCAGCCTGGGACTGCTCTACAATGAGCAGTTCTTC. Its protein product is CASSLGLLYNEQFF.

The chain links TRBV10-3 to TRBJ2-7; TRBD1 might be the D (5 bases). Germline-derived CDR1 and CDR2 are ENHRY and SYGVKD. The V and J ends lost 2 bases and 4 bases respectively, with 15 bases between them. The CDR3 is made up of 15 amino acids. The CDR3 loop is CAISEETAPTYEQYF. DNA for the CDR3: TGTGCCATCAGTGAGGAGACAGCGCCGACTTACGAGCAGTACTTC.

The chain links TRBV9 to TRBJ2-1, with D possibly being TRBD1 (7 bases). The CDR3 totals 15 residues. Deletions cut 0 bases from V and 2 bases from J, with 9 bases between. From germline, CDR1 is SGDLS and CDR2 YYNGEE. CDR3 bases: TGTGCCAGCAGCGTAGGGAGGGGGCCCTACAATGAGCAGTTCTTC. It is translated as CASSVGRGPYNEQFF. Full variable domain (remainder filled in from reference TRBV9 and TRBJ2-1): DSGVTQTPKHLITATGQRVTLRCSPRSGDLSVYWYQQSLDQGLQFLIQYYNGEERAKGNILERFSAQQFPDLHSELNLSSLELGDSALYFCASSVGRGPYNEQFFGPGTRLTVL.

This clonotype showed up many times. The J gene is TRBJ1-1, the V gene TRBV7-9, with D tentatively TRBD1 (6 bases). The length of the CDR3 is 13 residues. The germline gives CDR1 SEHNR, CDR2 FQNEAQ (reference sequence). Trimming cost V 3 bases and J 8 bases, with 13 bases left between them. The CDR3 nucleotides read TGTGCCAGCAGCTTTCTTGTAGGGGGGGAAGCTTTCTTT. Its protein product is CASSFLVGGEAFF. The whole variable domain, remainder taken from reference TRBV7-9 and TRBJ1-1, is DTGVSQNPRHKITKRGQNVTFRCDPISEHNRLYWYRQTLGQGPEFLTYFQNEAQLEKSRLLSDRFSAERPKGSFSTLEIQRTEQGDSAMYLCASSFLVGGEAFFGQGTRLTVV.

As to this clonotype: A much larger clone lies one base from this, so it may be a read error. This sequence joins TRBV7-6 and TRBJ1-1; D remains ambiguous. The CDR3 has 14 amino acids. Germline assignment: CDR1 SGHVS and CDR2 FNYEAQ. DNA of the CDR3: TGTGCCGGCAGGACCCTTAGCGCGAACACTGAAGCTTTCTTT. It is translated as CAGRTLSANTEAFF.

The chain couples TRBV19 to TRBJ2-1; TRBD2 matches at 10 bases. The CDR3 totals 20 residues. Germline V CDR1 and CDR2: LNHDA, SQIVND (reference sequence). V trimming: 5 bases; J trimming: 2 bases; junction bases outside the gene matches: 18. The CDR3 DNA sequence: TGTGCCAGTAGTCCGAGGACTAGCGGAGGTCGACCCCTTACCTACAATGAGCAGTTCTTC. This codes for CASSPRTSGGRPLTYNEQFF.

Many counts were recorded for this clonotype. This CDR3 is CASSEWRGNYEQYF. CDR3 nucleotide sequence: TGTGCCAGCAGTGAATGGCGGGGGAACTACGAGCAGTACTTC. The chain recombines TRBV6-1 with TRBJ2-7; TRBD2 aligns across 7 bases. The CDR3 consists of 14 residues. The germline gives CDR1 MNHNS, CDR2 SASEGT. V shed 2 bases, J shed 3 bases, and the junction held 4 bases outside the gene matches.

V usage is TRBV2 and J usage is TRBJ1-6, with 8 bases identical to TRBD1. Trimming cost V 6 bases and J 8 bases; bases outside gene matches: 6. The CDR3 loop spans 14 amino acids. Germline V gives CDR1 SNHLY, CDR2 FYNNEI. CDR3 in DNA: TGTGCCAGCAGCCAAAACAGGGGGTATTCACCCCTCCACTTT. Its translation: CASSQNRGYSPLHF.

As regards this clonotype: At one end, the junction sequence differs from germline, possibly due to a read error. The rearrangement links TRBV19 to TRBJ1-4; 9 nucleotides match TRBD1. Germline V gene lookup returns CDR1 LNHDA and CDR2 SQIVND (reference sequence). The CDR3 loop spans 12 amino acids. CDR3 nucleotide sequence: TGTGCCGGTAGTATGGGGGACAGGGCCCTGTTTTTT. Residues: CAGSMGDRALFF.

The sample holds many counts of this clonotype. The chain combines TRBV4-1 with TRBJ2-4, with no clear D. This CDR3 contains 12 residues. Trimming took off 6 bases at V and 9 bases at J, with 12 bases between the two ends. Germline V lookup: CDR1 MGHRA, CDR2 YSYEKL. CDR3 amino acids: CASRTASGIQYF. The CDR3 nucleotides are TGCGCCAGCAGGACGGCCAGTGGCATTCAGTACTTC.

V gene TRBV12-5 combines with J gene TRBJ2-7; D is possibly TRBD1 (5 bases). CDR1 is LGHNT, CDR2 FRNRAP, per germline. Trimming took 7 bases from V and 4 from J, leaving 17 bases between them. This CDR3 spans 14 amino acids. The CDR3 protein is CASAYQATAYEQYF. Here the CDR3 DNA reads TGTGCTAGTGCCTACCAAGCGACAGCGTACGAGCAGTACTTC. The full variable domain, rest sourced from reference TRBV12-5 and TRBJ2-7, is DARVTQTPRHKVTEMGQEVTMRCQPILGHNTVFWYRQTMMQGLELLAYFRNRAPLDDSGMPKDRFSAEMPDATLATLKIQPSEPRDSAVYFCASAYQATAYEQYFGPGTRLTVT.

This clonotype was counted a few times. The chain uses TRBV2 and TRBJ1-2; TRBD1 is a possible D gene (5 bases). Germline CDR1 is SNHLY and CDR2 is FYNNEI. The CDR3 sequence is 15 residues long. Trimming left V 6 bases short and J 0 bases short, with 14 bases between. For the CDR3, the DNA is TGTGCCAGCAGAGCCCGCAGGGTAGCTAACTATGGCTACACCTTC. Residues: CASRARRVANYGYTF.

The chain's CDR3 is CASGLGSPDRGLDKAEAFF. Here the CDR3 DNA reads TGTGCTAGTGGTTTGGGGAGCCCGGACAGGGGACTGGATAAGGCTGAAGCTTTCTTT. This sequence joins TRBV12-5 and TRBJ1-1, with 9 bases that match TRBD1. CDR3 length equals 19 residues. Per germline, CDR1 LGHNT and CDR2 FRNRAP. With V trimmed by 1 base and J by 6 bases, 18 bases remained unmatched.

The CDR3 bases are TGTGCCAGCAGTTACCAGACAGGGGGCGGTTCACCCCTCCACTTT. Protein product: CASSYQTGGGSPLHF. This chain links TRBV11-1 with TRBJ1-6; 10 bases line up with TRBD1. Germline loops: CDR1 SGHAT, CDR2 FQDESV (reference sequence). V dropped 6 bases and J dropped 9; count of bases not matched to a gene: 8. The CDR3 is 15 amino acids. Variable domain in full (rest from reference TRBV11-1 and TRBJ1-6): EAEVAQSPRYKITEKSQAVAFWCDPISGHATLYWYRQILGQGPELLVQFQDESVVDDSQLPKDRFSAERLKGVDSTLKIQPAELGDSAMYLCASSYQTGGGSPLHFGNGTRLTVT.

This clonotype was found many times. The chain employs TRBV20-1 and TRBJ2-5, with D possibly being TRBD2 (5 bases). V lost 5 bases, J lost 5 bases, and 18 bases lay in between. Germline values: CDR1 DFQATT, CDR2 SNEGSKA (reference sequence). The CDR3 covers 14 residues. CDR3 DNA: TGCAGTGCTTCAAGGCTAGGGCCGGGGGAGACCCAGTACTTC. Protein product: CSASRLGPGETQYF.